This T cell receptor beta chain was sequenced in a study of low-dose radiotherapy and immunotherapy resistance in tumors (dated by TCRdb to 2022 to 2024). Turning to the overall study: In Cohort 1, each fraction delivered 0.5 Gy every 2 weeks, and the prescribed total PTV dose was 6.5 Gy. Patients in Cohort 2 were given 1 Gy per fraction every two weeks, for a total of 13 Gy across 26 weeks. Nivolumab was administered intravenously as a 240 mg flat dose every two weeks, and ipilimumab was administered intravenously at 1 mg/kg every six weeks. Cyclophosphamide 200 mg/m2 was given intravenously every two weeks, one day before each radiation and immunotherapy administration. Patients took aspirin 300 mg orally once daily for four cycles, starting on cycle 1 day 1. The trial did not randomize participants into treatment groups. Eight patients were included in the translational analysis, namely three from the first dose cohort plus the first five from the second dose cohort.

Based on the germline V gene (reference sequence), the CDR1 and CDR2 sequences are LGHDT and YNNKEL. V lost 1 base and J lost 6 bases; the stretch between them is 12 bases long. From the cysteine up to the phenylalanine, the CDR3 has a length of 14 residues. Of all the DNA, just the CDR3 is kept, 42 bases in frame from base 1. This specimen's time point label, per the study, means: before trial treatment. The donors took part in RACIN, a single-arm, phase I, dose-escalation trial that combined nivolumab, ipilimumab, aspirin, low-dose cyclophosphamide and low-dose radiotherapy. Patients with advanced, TIL-negative solid tumors were considered eligible. This clonotype was seen many times. Its recognized antigen is unknown. Within one base of it there is no much larger clone, and no base qualities were kept. These reads were obtained on an Illumina HiSeq 2500. First-strand cDNA was synthesized using Superscript III and a set of TRAV- and TRBV-specific primers, so that both TCRalpha and TCRbeta chains were covered. TCRs were amplified with Phusion for 15 to 25 PCR cycles using a constant-region primer together with the adapter attached to the V primers. The MessageAmp II aRNA Amplification Kit was used to amplify the isolated mRNA, with in vitro transcription run for roughly 15 hours at 37 degrees C. The Dynabeads mRNA DIRECT Purification Kit was used to isolate the mRNA for TCR sequencing. A second approximately 23-cycle Phusion PCR added indexed Illumina adapters, and products were purified with AMPure XP beads. The paper's processing steps were these. Using custom Perl scripts, TCR sequences that encoded the same protein were pooled, out-of-frame sequences were dropped, and the abundance of each clonotype was calculated. TCR sequences supported by only a single read were excluded from analysis. Shannon entropy, Gini index, clonality, richness, and the frequency of TCRs shared between repertoires were included as repertoire metrics. TCRdb handled the public reads itself, with Q25 trimming in fastp and clone calling in MiXCR, and kept productive beta chains. Rows matching on CDR3 protein sequence are summarized as one entry with the most common DNA and genes. The V and J calls reflect TCRdb's pipeline rather than the authors' work. For this sample there are tens of thousands of distinct CDR3 sequences; almost 25% appear just once. The ten largest make up roughly 5.6% of the sample.

The rearranged segments are TRBV3-1 and TRBJ1-1, with the D gene call left open. The sequences come from PBMCs, collected before treatment. The sequence was obtained from a male donor with prostate cancer. The CDR3 corresponds to CASSQVPDRAEAFF. The nucleotides read TGTGCCAGCAGCCAAGTCCCAGACCGGGCTGAAGCTTTCTTT. This CDR3, with the reference TRBV3-1 and TRBJ1-1 proteins standing in past its ends, gives the full variable domain DTAVSQTPKYLVTQMGNDKSIKCEQNLGHDTMYWYKQDSKKFLKIMFSYNNKELIINETVPNRFSPKSPDKAHLNLHINSLELGDSAVYFCASSQVPDRAEAFFGQGTRLTVV.